These 15 T cell receptor beta chains came from one sample sequenced in a study of T cell responses to AZD1222 COVID-19 vaccine. Some clones are missing from TCRdb's copy, which holds only in-frame ones; the method was immunoSEQ multiplex PCR. The table records about 190,000 clones, under 95% of them present only once. This material consisted of peripheral blood, taken on day 0 of AZD1222 vaccination. The receptors come from an adult in good health.

V is TRBV7-9 and J is TRBJ2-1, with no clear D. With 5 bases removed from V and 4 bases from J, the gap between germline ends came to 3 bases. The CDR3 is 11 amino acids. CDR1 is SEHNR, CDR2 FQNEAQ, per germline (reference sequence). The CDR3 bases are TGTGCCAGCAGCGGGTACAATGAGCAGTTCTTC. Translated: CASSGYNEQFF. The variable domain in full, with the rest retrieved from reference TRBV7-9 and TRBJ2-1, is DTGVSQNPRHKITKRGQNVTFRCDPISEHNRLYWYRQTLGQGPEFLTYFQNEAQLEKSRLLSDRFSAERPKGSFSTLEIQRTEQGDSAMYLCASSGYNEQFFGPGTRLTVL.

The table lists this clone with a count of one. V is TRBV28 and J is TRBJ2-7; D possibly uses TRBD1 or TRBD2 (6 bases each). This CDR3 has 14 amino acids. The V end was cut by 7 bases, the J end by 3 bases, with 16 bases between. Germline V gene sequence: CDR1 MDHEN, CDR2 SYDVKM. For the CDR3, the DNA is TGTGCCAGCATCTCTAGGGGGGAACTCTACGAGCAGTACTTC. Encoded protein: CASISRGELYEQYF.

The CDR3 protein is CASSLERVLVNEQYF. In nucleotides, the CDR3 is TGTGCCAGCAGCTTGGAAAGGGTATTAGTCAACGAGCAGTACTTC. The genes are TRBV5-4 and TRBJ2-7, with D hard to call. This CDR3 contains 15 residues. V dropped 0 bases and J dropped 5 bases, with 15 bases sitting between them. CDR1 is SGHNT, CDR2 YYREEE, per germline (reference sequence). The complete variable domain, with remaining parts taken from reference TRBV5-4 and TRBJ2-7, reads ETGVTQSPTHLIKTRGQQVTLRCSSQSGHNTVSWYQQALGQGPQFIFQYYREEENGRGNFPPRFSGLQFPNYSSELNVNALELDDSALYLCASSLERVLVNEQYFGPGTRLTVT.

This clone has only one observation. The genes are TRBV5-1 and TRBJ2-2; TRBD1 agrees at 9 bases. The CDR3 contains 16 residues. CDR1 and CDR2 (germline): SGHRS, YFSETQ. J was trimmed by 3 bases and V by 4 bases; bases with no gene match: 7. Written as DNA, the CDR3 is TGCGCCAGCAGCCCATCCGGGACAGGGTACACCGGGGAGCTGTTTTTT. It is translated as CASSPSGTGYTGELFF.

In nucleotides, the CDR3 is TGCAGCGTTGAGGGCGATGGTCAAAGCACAGATACGCAGTATTTT. Its translation: CSVEGDGQSTDTQYF. The genes are TRBV29-1 and TRBJ2-3; no clear D. Trimming shortened V by 3 bases and J by 0 bases, and 13 bases separated the two germline ends. Germline V gene data show CDR1 as SQVTM and CDR2 as ANQGSEA. CDR3 length: 15 residues.

The chain employs TRBV7-2 and TRBJ2-3; possibly TRBD1 or TRBD2 for D (5 bases each). The germline V gene encodes CDR1 SGHTA and CDR2 FQGNSA. The V and J ends lost 5 bases and 14 bases respectively, with 26 bases between them. The CDR3 has 15 residues. CDR3 bases: TGTGCCAGCAGCCCTACGTGGCCCCCGGGGCTAAGGGGGTATTTT. This encodes CASSPTWPPGLRGYF.

J is TRBJ2-1 and V is TRBV11-3, with a possible D match to TRBD1 (5 bases). This CDR3 region has 14 residues. Trimming took 2 bases from V and 10 from J, leaving 15 bases between them. Germline loops: CDR1 SGHNT, CDR2 YENEEA. The CDR3 DNA reads TGTGCCAGCAGCTTACAAGGGGCCGGGCGGGAGCAGTTCTTC. Amino acid sequence: CASSLQGAGREQFF.

The genes are TRBV18 and TRBJ2-7; D is perhaps TRBD1 (6 bases). Per the germline V gene, CDR1 is KGHSH and CDR2 is LQKENI. This CDR3 is 15 amino acids long. The V gene lost 2 bases and the J gene lost 6 bases, with 17 bases spanning the gap. CDR3: CASSPRDRPAGEQYF. The CDR3 DNA sequence: TGTGCCAGCTCACCAAGAGACAGGCCCGCCGGCGAGCAGTACTTC.

V gene TRBV27 combines with J gene TRBJ2-2; D unresolved. This CDR3 is built from 12 residues. V gave up 3 bases and J gave up 3 bases, with 2 bases separating them. CDR1 and CDR2 (germline): MNHEY, SMNVEV (reference sequence). The chain's CDR3 is CASSFHTGELFF. The CDR3 nucleotides are TGTGCCAGCAGTTTTCACACCGGGGAGCTGTTTTTT.

V gene TRBV28 combines with J gene TRBJ2-7, with D perhaps being TRBD1 or TRBD2 (5 bases each). The germline gives CDR1 MDHEN, CDR2 SYDVKM. V was clipped by 5 bases and J by 3 bases, with 11 bases between them. CDR3 length equals 13 residues. The CDR3 nucleotides read TGTGCCAGCAGTCGGGGCGCCTTCTACGAGCAGTACTTC. Its translation: CASSRGAFYEQYF.

This clone came up once. This chain joins TRBV3-1 (or the pseudogene TRBV3-2) and TRBJ2-1; TRBD2 aligns across 7 bases. The germline gives CDR1 LGHDT, CDR2 YNNKEL (reference sequence). This CDR3 spans 13 amino acids. V lost 3 bases and J lost 9; bases outside the gene matches: 5. The CDR3 reads CASSQDLAAEQFF. The CDR3 coding sequence is TGTGCCAGCAGCCAGGACCTAGCGGCTGAGCAGTTCTTC.

The V call is TRBV19, the J call TRBJ1-1; 7 bases line up with TRBD1. Losses at the gene ends were 3 bases for V and 6 bases for J; bases not matched to a gene: 7. The CDR3 contains 14 residues. Germline V gene sequence: CDR1 LNHDA, CDR2 SQIVND (reference sequence). In nucleotides, the CDR3 is TGTGCCAGTAGTATCTACAGGGGTCGGCCTGAAGCTTTCTTT. Translation gives CASSIYRGRPEAFF.

This chain links TRBV20-1 with TRBJ1-4, with D possibly being TRBD1 (5 bases). Trimming removed 3 bases from V and 4 bases from J, with 21 bases in between. This CDR3 contains 17 residues. Germline V CDR1 and CDR2: DFQATT, SNEGSKA (reference sequence). As DNA, the CDR3 is TGCAGTGCTAGTCCCCCGGGACCCGGGGCTTATAATGAAAAACTGTTTTTT. Its protein is CSASPPGPGAYNEKLFF.

This clone has a single count. CDR3 sequence (DNA): TGTGCCAGCAGCGCGGGGGGGACTGTCAATGAGCAGTTCTTC. It specifies CASSAGGTVNEQFF. J is TRBJ2-1 and V is TRBV9; 8 positions agree with TRBD2. CDR1 SGDLS and CDR2 YYNGEE come from the germline V gene. J was trimmed by 6 bases and V by 3 bases; bases with no gene match: 5. The length of the CDR3 is 14 residues.

J is TRBJ1-3 and V is TRBV7-6; the D is unclear. The V gene lost 2 bases and the J gene lost 1 base, with 12 bases spanning the gap. Germline CDR1 is SGHVS and CDR2 is FNYEAQ. The CDR3 sequence is 16 residues long. DNA of the CDR3: TGTGCCAGCAGCTTATCCCCGGGCGGATCTGGAAACACCATATATTTT. Amino acids: CASSLSPGGSGNTIYF.